The present T cell receptor (beta chain) was sequenced within a study of shared clonotypes between healthy human individuals. Study observations and caveats: Blood alone was sampled, and tissue repertoires likely differ.

Trimming cost V 2 bases and J 4 bases; bases outside gene matches: 4. The CDR3 length is 15 residues. Looked up from germline, CDR1 is MNHEY and CDR2 is SMNVEV (reference sequence). The repertoire was sequenced with immunoSEQ multiplex PCR; TCRdb's copy has only in-frame clones and lacks some. Of about 560,000 clones listed, just over 75% are singletons. As to this clone: Antigen unknown. The identical CDR3 is also encoded by other nucleotide sequences in the sample.

The chain links TRBV27 to TRBJ2-7, with 11 nucleotides matching TRBD2. Material: PBMCs. The receptor's source is a woman aged 40 to 50 in good health. Some clones in this sample may be carry-over from other donors' samples. The DNA of the CDR3 is TGTGCCAGCAGTTTAGGGCTAGCGGGAGGTTACGAGCAGTACTTC. This codes for CASSLGLAGGYEQYF.